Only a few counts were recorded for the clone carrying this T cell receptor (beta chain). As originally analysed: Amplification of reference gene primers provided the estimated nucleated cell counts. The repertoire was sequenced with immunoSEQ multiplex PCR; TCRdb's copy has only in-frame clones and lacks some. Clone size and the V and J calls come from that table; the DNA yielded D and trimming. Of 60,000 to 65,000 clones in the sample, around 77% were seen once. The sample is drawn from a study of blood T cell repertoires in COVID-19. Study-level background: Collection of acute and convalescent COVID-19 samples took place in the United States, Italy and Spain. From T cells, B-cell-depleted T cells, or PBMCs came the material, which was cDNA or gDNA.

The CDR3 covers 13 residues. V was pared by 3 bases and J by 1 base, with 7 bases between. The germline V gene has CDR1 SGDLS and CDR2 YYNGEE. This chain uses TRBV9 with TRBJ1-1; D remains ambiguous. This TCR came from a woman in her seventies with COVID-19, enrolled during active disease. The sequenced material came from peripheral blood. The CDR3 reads CASSASPNTEAFF. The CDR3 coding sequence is TGTGCCAGCAGCGCCTCCCCGAACACTGAAGCTTTCTTT.